The clone carrying this T cell receptor beta chain was seen a handful of times. These data come from a study of T-cell reconstitution after alpha-beta-depleted transplantation in children. Unique molecular identifiers tagged the TCRbeta library. Each CDR3 protein is one row after TCRdb ran MiXCR on the PCR reads. This sample has 300,000 to 400,000 distinct CDR3 sequences, with less than 15% found just once. V dropped 4 bases and J dropped 4 bases, with 8 bases sitting between them. Germline-derived CDR1 and CDR2 are SQVTM and ANQGSEA. The CDR3 is 12 residues long. This receptor was obtained from a human donor who donated a stem cell graft to a child with Fanconi anemia. Sequencing used PBMCs, obtained from the stem cell graft. This chain joins TRBV29-1 and TRBJ1-5; D is ambiguous. CDR3 coding DNA: TGCAGCGTTGGGTCCCTTAATCAGCCCCAGCATTTT. It translates to CSVGSLNQPQHF.